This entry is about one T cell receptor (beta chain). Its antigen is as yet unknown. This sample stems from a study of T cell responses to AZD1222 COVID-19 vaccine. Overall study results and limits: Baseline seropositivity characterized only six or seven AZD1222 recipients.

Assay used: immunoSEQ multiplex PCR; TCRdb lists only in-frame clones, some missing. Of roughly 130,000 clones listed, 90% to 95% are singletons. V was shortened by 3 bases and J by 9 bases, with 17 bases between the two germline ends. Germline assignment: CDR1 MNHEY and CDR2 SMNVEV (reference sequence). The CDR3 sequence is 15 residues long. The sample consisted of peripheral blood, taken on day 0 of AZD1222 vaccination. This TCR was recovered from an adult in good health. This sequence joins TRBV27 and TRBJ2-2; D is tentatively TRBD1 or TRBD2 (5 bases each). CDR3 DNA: TGTGCCAGCAGTTTGGGCAGAAGAGGGGCCCGGGAGCTGTTTTTT. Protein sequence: CASSLGRRGARELFF.